What follows are 10 T cell receptor beta chains derived from one specimen sequenced in a study of CXCR3-negative and CXCR3-positive naive CD8 T cells. Each TRB cDNA library was prepared by 5' RACE (with UMI labels). TCRdb re-called the 5' RACE reads and gives one entry per CDR3 protein, without DNA. This sample's clone table lists about 51,000 distinct CDR3 sequences. These TCRs are of unknown antigen specificity. Whole-study findings and limits: CXCR3-positive naive cells carried more hydrophobic TRB CDR3s than CXCR3-negative naive cells did.

Material: naive CXCR3+ CD8+ T cells from blood. Subset here: CD45RO-CCR7+CD27+CD95- naive CD8+ T cells expressing CXCR3 (TNR3+). These receptors were collected from a human donor in good health. Some clones in this sample may be carry-over from other donors' samples.

This rearrangement joins TRBV12-3 or TRBV12-4 to TRBJ2-5; TCRdb's D call, TRBD2, is unchecked because there is no DNA. The CDR3 contains 15 residues. CDR3 residues: CASRGLAGGPQTQYF.

The chain employs TRBV30 and TRBJ1-1; checking the TCRdb D call of TRBD1 is not possible without DNA. The CDR3 extends over 14 amino acids. The V gene's germline CDR1 is GTSNPN and CDR2 SVGIG (reference sequence). The CDR3 is CACSQGLQGTEAFF.

The chain couples TRBV11-2 to TRBJ2-7; TCRdb reports TRBD2, a call that lacks DNA to check it against. Per the germline V gene, CDR1 is SGHAT and CDR2 is FQNNGV. The CDR3 sequence is 14 residues long. The CDR3 reads CASSLGRAAYEQYF.

The genes are TRBV5-5 and TRBJ2-5; the TCRdb D gene call, TRBD2, has no DNA to confirm it. The CDR3 totals 17 residues. Germline V CDR1 and CDR2: SGHKS, YYEKEE (reference sequence). CDR3 amino acids: CASSLNPAGGYQETQYF.

The rearrangement joins TRBV11-2 to TRBJ2-3; the TCRdb D gene call, TRBD1, has no DNA to confirm it. The CDR3 has 17 amino acids. Germline CDR1 SGHAT, CDR2 FQNNGV. The chain's CDR3 is CASSLELGRGKRDTQYF. Together with reference TRBV11-2 and TRBJ2-3, the CDR3 gives the full variable domain: EAGVAQSPRYKIIEKRQSVAFWCNPISGHATLYWYQQILGQGPKLLIQFQNNGVVDDSQLPKDRFSAERLKGVDSTLKIQPAKLEDSAVYLCASSLELGRGKRDTQYFGPGTRLTVL.

This chain links TRBV7-2 with TRBJ2-1; the TCRdb call, TRBD1, lacks DNA for checking. This CDR3 is 20 amino acids long. Germline values: CDR1 SGHTA, CDR2 FQGNSA. The chain's CDR3 is CASSLRRGQAYRSSYNEQFF.

The chain carries TRBV7-7 and TRBJ2-5; the TRBD2 assignment by TCRdb is unverifiable without DNA. This CDR3 region has 16 residues. Germline lookup yields CDR1 SSHAT and CDR2 FNYEAQ (reference sequence). CDR3 loop: CAVGTSGGGLQETQYF.

This chain joins TRBV6-2 or TRBV6-3 and TRBJ2-1; without DNA, the TCRdb call of TRBD1 cannot be checked. Germline CDR1 MNHEY, CDR2 SVGEGT. This CDR3 comprises 17 residues. The CDR3 region is CASSYPGGDRGSNEQFF.

The chain carries TRBV12-3 or TRBV12-4 and TRBJ2-3; the D gene TCRdb calls, TRBD1, cannot be checked with no DNA. The CDR3 runs to 13 residues. The CDR3 region is CASSPPLEDTQYF.

This rearrangement joins TRBV3-1 to TRBJ1-2; no DNA is available, so the TRBD1 call from TCRdb remains unchecked. The CDR3 length is 14 residues. CDR1 and CDR2 from the germline V gene are LGHDT and YNNKEL (reference sequence). Here the CDR3 reads CASTPEGGPYGYTF.